One sample yielded the 18 T cell receptor beta chains listed below, sequenced in a study of T cell responses to AZD1222 COVID-19 vaccine. Profiling relied on immunoSEQ multiplex PCR, and the TCRdb table lists in-frame clones only, not all of them. The sample contains under 200,000 clones, under 95% of which appear only once. This specimen consisted of peripheral blood, obtained 28 days after the second AZD1222 dose. These receptors all come from an adult who received the AZD1222 COVID-19 vaccine.

The rearrangement links TRBV27 to TRBJ1-2; weak D call: TRBD1 (5 bases). This CDR3 has 17 amino acids. In germline, CDR1 is MNHEY, CDR2 SMNVEV (reference sequence). The V and J ends lost 5 bases and 5 bases respectively, with 24 bases between them. The CDR3 nucleotides are TGTGCCAGCAGTCCGGTATGGGGGACTAAACTATTGTATGGCTACACCTTC. Protein sequence: CASSPVWGTKLLYGYTF.

The CDR3 region is CASSPGGTGVSSPLHF. The DNA of the CDR3 is TGTGCCAGCAGCCCGGGCGGGACAGGGGTGAGTTCACCCCTCCACTTT. J is TRBJ1-6 and V is TRBV7-2; TRBD1 matches at 10 bases. CDR3 length equals 16 residues. The V segment lost 5 bases and the J segment 9 bases; nucleotides outside the gene matches: 10. Germline V gives CDR1 SGHTA, CDR2 FQGNSA.

This chain connects TRBV19 to TRBJ2-7, with a weak D call TRBD1 (5 bases). The V and J ends lost 1 base and 2 bases respectively, with 9 bases between them. This CDR3 region has 14 residues. Germline assignment: CDR1 LNHDA and CDR2 SQIVND (reference sequence). CDR3 in amino acids: CASSIGGSTYEQYF. The CDR3 DNA follows: TGTGCCAGTAGTATAGGGGGCAGCACCTACGAGCAGTACTTC.

In this sample, this clone turned up once. The genes are TRBV28 and TRBJ2-5; 7 nucleotides align to TRBD2. Trimming cost V 11 bases and J 2 bases; bases outside gene matches: 8. CDR1 is MDHEN, CDR2 SYDVKM, per germline. The CDR3 is 13 residues long. CDR3 residues: CAAFGGGQETQYF. The CDR3 bases are TGTGCCGCCTTTGGGGGGGGACAAGAGACCCAGTACTTC.

The rearrangement joins TRBV10-3 to TRBJ1-2; perhaps TRBD1 as D (6 bases). Trimming shortened V by 4 bases and J by 2 bases, and 14 bases separated the two germline ends. CDR1 and CDR2 (germline): ENHRY, SYGVKD. This CDR3 has 15 amino acids. CDR3 nucleotides: TGTGCCATCAGTGGATTTACAGGGTCCAACTATGGCTACACCTTC. Translation: CAISGFTGSNYGYTF.

The rearrangement uses TRBV23-1 and TRBJ2-1, with 8 bases lining up with TRBD1. TRBV23-1 is an ORF for which the function is uncertain. CDR3 length equals 16 residues. The junction had 20 bases not matched to a gene; V was cut back by 11 bases and J by 8 bases. The CDR3 loop is CADSHPDRDGGDEQFF. The CDR3 coding sequence is TGCGCCGACAGTCACCCGGACAGGGACGGGGGCGATGAGCAGTTCTTC.

The CDR3 loop reads CASSPGAQPQHF. In DNA, the CDR3 is TGTGCCAGCAGTCCGGGGGCGCAGCCCCAGCATTTT. The V call is TRBV27, the J call TRBJ1-5; TRBD1 is a possible D gene (6 bases). Germline loops: CDR1 MNHEY, CDR2 SMNVEV (reference sequence). V was pared by 5 bases and J by 7 bases, with 9 bases between. This CDR3 contains 12 residues.

The chain recombines TRBV7-2 with TRBJ2-7, with TRBD1 matching 11 bases. The CDR3 has 16 amino acids. Germline V lookup: CDR1 SGHTA, CDR2 FQGNSA. The trim removed 2 bases at V and 4 bases at J, leaving 7 bases unmatched. In nucleotides, the CDR3 is TGTGCCAGCAGCTTAAGTGGACAGGGGGCGCGGTACGAGCAGTACTTC. Translation: CASSLSGQGARYEQYF.

The V call is TRBV6-5, the J call TRBJ1-2, with D hard to call. Germline loops: CDR1 MNHEY, CDR2 SVGAGI. V gave up 7 bases and J gave up 3 bases, with 6 bases separating them. This CDR3 comprises 11 residues. The DNA of the CDR3 is TGTGCCAGCACAGAATACTATGGCTACACCTTC. Its translation is CASTEYYGYTF.

The rearrangement uses TRBV15 and TRBJ1-1; D not resolved. Germline CDR1 and CDR2: LNHNV and YYDKDF (reference sequence). The V and J ends lost 2 bases and 8 bases respectively, with 15 bases between them. The CDR3 consists of 14 residues. The CDR3 coding sequence is TGTGCCACCAGCAGACGAGGCCCCATTAGGGAAGCTTTCTTT. Amino acids: CATSRRGPIREAFF.

The rearrangement joins TRBV2 to TRBJ2-7, with D maybe TRBD2 (5 bases). Between the trimmed V and J ends, which lost 8 bases and 2 bases, there was a span of 13 bases. The CDR3 has 13 amino acids. Germline V gene lookup returns CDR1 SNHLY and CDR2 FYNNEI. The CDR3, as DNA: TGTGCCAGCCTGGAAACAGCGGCCTACGAGCAGTACTTC. Protein product: CASLETAAYEQYF.

The chain has TRBV15 and TRBJ1-6, with D perhaps TRBD1 (5 bases). The V end lost 0 bases, the J end lost 8 bases, and 20 bases lay between the germline ends. This CDR3 is built from 18 residues. Germline CDR1 LNHNV, CDR2 YYDKDF (reference sequence). CDR3 amino acids: CATSREGRGRESDSPLHF. Here the CDR3 DNA reads TGTGCCACCAGCAGAGAAGGGAGGGGAAGGGAATCGGATTCACCCCTCCACTTT.

The genes are TRBV5-6 and TRBJ1-2; no firm D call. This CDR3 is built from 13 residues. Germline CDR1 SGHDT, CDR2 YYEEEE. Trimming pared 2 bases from V and 3 bases from J, leaving 8 bases between. CDR3 protein: CASSLEGDYGYTF. The CDR3 DNA follows: TGTGCCAGCAGCTTAGAGGGCGACTATGGCTACACCTTC.

V and J are TRBV3-1 (or the pseudogene TRBV3-2) and TRBJ1-2; the D is unclear. The CDR3 sequence is 13 residues long. The germline CDR1 and CDR2 sequences are LGHDT and YNNKEL (reference sequence). Trimming stripped 7 bases from V and 8 bases from J, with 17 bases between. The CDR3 loop is CASTSGRGRGYTF. CDR3 bases: TGTGCCAGCACCTCCGGCCGGGGTCGAGGCTACACCTTC.

The rearrangement uses TRBV30 and TRBJ2-4, with D possibly matching TRBD2 (5 bases). V was pared by 2 bases and J by 8 bases, with 16 bases between. This CDR3 contains 14 residues. Germline V CDR1 and CDR2: GTSNPN, SVGIG (reference sequence). CDR3 region: CAWSRLSDGDIQYF. The CDR3 bases are TGTGCCTGGAGTCGACTTAGCGATGGGGACATTCAGTACTTC.

The rearrangement uses TRBV6-6 and TRBJ1-1, with D uncertain. V was cut by 7 bases and J by 4 bases, with 10 bases left in between. This CDR3 contains 12 residues. Germline assignment: CDR1 MNHNY and CDR2 SVGAGI (reference sequence). The CDR3 spells CASTLGPTEAFF. CDR3 sequence (DNA): TGTGCCAGCACCCTTGGGCCCACTGAAGCTTTCTTT.

The chain combines TRBV27 with TRBJ1-1; D not certain. Looked up from germline, CDR1 is MNHEY and CDR2 is SMNVEV (reference sequence). Between the trimmed V and J ends, which lost 2 bases and 0 bases, there was a span of 7 bases. The CDR3 runs 14 residues. The CDR3 nucleotides are TGTGCCAGCAGTTTAGCAGGTATGAACACTGAAGCTTTCTTT. Translated: CASSLAGMNTEAFF.

This rearrangement joins TRBV9 to TRBJ2-2; 9 bases are shared with TRBD2. CDR3 length equals 15 residues. Trimming removed 4 bases from V and 9 bases from J; junction bases left unmatched: 10. Germline V gives CDR1 SGDLS, CDR2 YYNGEE. The CDR3, as DNA: TGTGCCAGCAGCCCCCTAGCGGGATACTCCCGGGAGCTGTTTTTT. It translates to CASSPLAGYSRELFF.